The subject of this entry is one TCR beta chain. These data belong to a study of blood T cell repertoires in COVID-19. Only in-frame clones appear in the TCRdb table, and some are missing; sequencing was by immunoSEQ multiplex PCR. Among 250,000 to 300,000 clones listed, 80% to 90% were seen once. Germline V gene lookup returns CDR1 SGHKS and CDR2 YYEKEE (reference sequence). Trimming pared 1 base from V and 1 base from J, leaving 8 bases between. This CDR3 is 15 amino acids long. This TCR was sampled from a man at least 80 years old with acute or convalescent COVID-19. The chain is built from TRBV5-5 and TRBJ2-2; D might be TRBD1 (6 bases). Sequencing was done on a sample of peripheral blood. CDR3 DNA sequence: TGTGCCAGCAGCTTGCGGGACATGAACACCGGGGAGCTGTTTTTT. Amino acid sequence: CASSLRDMNTGELFF.